This T cell receptor (beta chain) was sequenced during a study of shared clonotypes between healthy human individuals. For the study at large: Each donor's CD4 naive and CD4 memory cells filled three plates apiece, CD8 naive two, and CD8 memory one. Study-wide findings and caveats: Across a handful of donors, naive CD4 shared roughly 5%, naive CD8 3% to 3.5%, memory CD4 about 2.5%, memory CD8 around 0.36%.

A few counts support this clone. Its antigen is as yet unknown. Other nucleotide sequences in the sample specify the same CDR3. V was trimmed by 0 bases and J by 2 bases, leaving 8 bases between them. Germline CDR1 is SGHDT and CDR2 is YYEEEE. This CDR3 has 14 residues. Sequencing used immunoSEQ multiplex PCR; TCRdb keeps in-frame clones, though not all of them. The sample contains around 2.1 million clones, approximately 94% of which appear only once. It was CD45RO-negative cells, positively selected for CCR7, that made up naive CD8 cells, with terminally differentiated effector memory CD45RA+ cells excluded. Every contributor of samples was a Caucasian grown-up residing in Nashville, Tennessee.

This clonotype was sampled from a man aged 18-30 years in good health. Some clones in this sample may be carry-over from other donors' samples. The sample consisted of naive CD8+ T cells from PBMCs. The chain recombines TRBV5-6 with TRBJ1-1; D unclear. The CDR3 DNA is TGTGCCAGCAGCTTGGGGACCGTAAACACTGAAGCTTTCTTT. Protein sequence: CASSLGTVNTEAFF.